Each of the 7 T cell receptor beta chains below was sequenced from the same sample in a study of blood T cell repertoires in COVID-19. Repertoires were generated with immunoSEQ multiplex PCR, while TCRdb's copy carries only in-frame clones and drops some. Of some 180,000 clones detected, about four fifths appear once; the ten largest clones hold roughly 1.9%. The sequenced sample consisted of peripheral blood. The receptors were gathered from an elderly woman with acute or convalescent COVID-19.

CDR3 coding DNA: TGTGCCAGTACCAGGACAGGGGCTAATGAAAAACTGTTTTTT. It specifies CASTRTGANEKLFF. The genes are TRBV19 and TRBJ1-4; TRBD1 matches 9 bases. There are 14 residues in the CDR3. Germline V gene sequence: CDR1 LNHDA, CDR2 SQIVND (reference sequence). Trimming cost V 7 bases and J 3 bases; bases outside gene matches: 3. Based on the CDR3 plus reference TRBV19 and TRBJ1-4, the full variable domain is DGGITQSPKYLFRKEGQNVTLSCEQNLNHDAMYWYRQDPGQGLRLIYYSQIVNDFQKGDIAEGYSVSREKKESFPLTVTSAQKNPTAFYLCASTRTGANEKLFFGSGTQLSVL.

The chain combines TRBV7-2 with TRBJ2-6, with 8 bases fitting TRBD1. CDR3 length equals 15 residues. Germline CDR1 SGHTA, CDR2 FQGNSA. The V segment lost 6 bases and the J segment 2 bases; nucleotides outside the gene matches: 3. Written as DNA, the CDR3 is TGTGCCAGCAGGCCAGGGGGCGCTGGGGCCAACGTCCTGACTTTC. Translation: CASRPGGAGANVLTF. Full variable domain (outside the CDR3, taken from reference TRBV7-2 and TRBJ2-6): GAGVSQSPSNKVTEKGKDVELRCDPISGHTALYWYRQSLGQGLEFLIYFQGNSAPDKSGLPSDRFSAERTGGSVSTLTIQRTQQEDSAVYLCASRPGGAGANVLTFGAGSRLTVL.

The chain carries TRBV7-2 and TRBJ2-7; the D gene is possibly TRBD2 (5 bases). The CDR3 contains 15 residues. The germline V gene encodes CDR1 SGHTA and CDR2 FQGNSA. V was cut by 3 bases and J by 1 base, with 13 bases left in between. CDR3 sequence reads: CASSFLEVASYEQYF. The CDR3 DNA follows: TGTGCCAGCAGCTTTTTGGAGGTCGCATCCTACGAGCAGTACTTC. The complete variable domain, with remaining parts taken from reference TRBV7-2 and TRBJ2-7, reads GAGVSQSPSNKVTEKGKDVELRCDPISGHTALYWYRQSLGQGLEFLIYFQGNSAPDKSGLPSDRFSAERTGGSVSTLTIQRTQQEDSAVYLCASSFLEVASYEQYFGPGTRLTVT.

The rearrangement links TRBV4-3 to TRBJ2-7, with 8 bases that match TRBD2. The V segment lost 0 bases and the J segment 6 bases; nucleotides outside the gene matches: 13. This CDR3 region has 17 residues. Germline-derived CDR1 and CDR2 are LGHNA and YSLEER. CDR3 sequence reads: CASSQDLASAGGGEQYF. The CDR3 DNA follows: TGCGCCAGCAGCCAAGATCTGGCCTCGGCGGGAGGAGGCGAGCAGTACTTC.

This chain joins TRBV5-1 and TRBJ1-4; D perhaps matches TRBD1 (5 bases). This CDR3 has 14 amino acids. V lost 2 bases and J 7 bases, leaving 12 bases between the germline ends. Germline loops: CDR1 SGHRS, CDR2 YFSETQ. CDR3 in amino acids: CASSFGGVSEKLFF. In DNA form, the CDR3 reads TGCGCCAGCAGCTTCGGGGGAGTTAGTGAAAAACTGTTTTTT.

J is TRBJ1-4 and V is TRBV7-9, with TRBD1 identical over 7 bases. V dropped 7 bases and J dropped 8; count of bases not matched to a gene: 7. CDR3 length: 13 residues. Germline V gene data show CDR1 as SEHNR and CDR2 as FQNEAQ (reference sequence). CDR3 residues: CASNRDSPEKLFF. CDR3 bases: TGTGCCAGCAATAGGGACAGCCCGGAAAAACTGTTTTTT.

This clone occurred a few times. The chain employs TRBV6-1 and TRBJ1-2; a possible D gene is TRBD1 (5 bases). This CDR3 contains 16 residues. CDR1 is MNHNS and CDR2 is SASEGT in the germline V gene. The V and J ends lost 1 base and 2 bases respectively, with 14 bases between them. The CDR3, as DNA: TGTGCCAGCAGTGAAGGGGGCGTCCAGGTGAACTATGGCTACACCTTC. This codes for CASSEGGVQVNYGYTF.